This T cell receptor beta chain was captured in a study of blood T cell repertoires in COVID-19. Overall study: Italy, Spain and the United States were the sources of the convalescent and acute COVID-19 samples. T cells, B-cell-depleted T cells, or PBMCs provided the cDNA or gDNA that served as material.

The CDR3 has 16 amino acids. CDR1 SGHVS and CDR2 FQNEAQ come from the germline V gene. V lost 0 bases and J lost 2, with 11 bases in between. Per the original data handling: Amplified reference gene primers provided the basis for estimating nucleated cell counts. Measured with immunoSEQ multiplex PCR; TCRdb has only the in-frame clones, and not every one. The V and J calls and the clone size are those of that table, but D and trimming were determined from the DNA. Here the sample spans 250,000 to 300,000 clones, around 81% being singletons. Sequencing used peripheral blood. V usage is TRBV7-8 and J usage is TRBJ1-5; maybe TRBD1 (5 bases). The source is a woman aged 60 to 75 with active or convalescent COVID-19. This CDR3 is CASSLARGLGNQPQHF. CDR3 coding DNA: TGTGCCAGCAGCTTAGCGCGGGGCCTCGGCAATCAGCCCCAGCATTTT.